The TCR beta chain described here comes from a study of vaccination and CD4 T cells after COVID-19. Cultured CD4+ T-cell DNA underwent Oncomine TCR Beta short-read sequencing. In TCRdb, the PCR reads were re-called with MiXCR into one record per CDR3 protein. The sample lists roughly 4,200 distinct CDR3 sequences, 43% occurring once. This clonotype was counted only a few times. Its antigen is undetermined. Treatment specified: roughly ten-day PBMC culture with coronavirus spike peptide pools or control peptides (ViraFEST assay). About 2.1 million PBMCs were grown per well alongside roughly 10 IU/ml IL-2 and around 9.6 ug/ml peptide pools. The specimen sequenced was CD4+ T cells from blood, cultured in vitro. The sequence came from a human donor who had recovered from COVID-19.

The CDR3 coding sequence is TGTGCCAGCAGCTTAGCCGGACAGGTCTACGAGCAGTACTTC. Its translation is CASSLAGQVYEQYF. The chain couples TRBV7-2 to TRBJ2-7; TRBD1 matches at 7 bases. With V trimmed by 0 bases and J by 3 bases, 2 bases remained unmatched. Germline V gene lookup returns CDR1 SGHTA and CDR2 FQGNSA. The CDR3 spans 14 residues.